Below, 6 T cell receptor beta chains from the same sample are listed, as sequenced in a study of T cell clonality in common variable immunodeficiency. Their specific antigens are unknown. Whole-study results and caveats: Common variable immunodeficiency TCR beta sequences reportedly had fewer deletions and N-nucleotide insertions.

Clones were sequenced by immunoSEQ multiplex PCR, and TCRdb holds only the in-frame ones, with some missing. The sample is made up of about 33,000 clones, none counted only once. Input material: peripheral blood mononuclear cells. Receptors were obtained from a human donor with common variable immunodeficiency.

This clone was observed at least ten times. The read gets to within 3 residues of the CDR3 end, and the germline J gene fills in the rest. The chain carries TRBV18 and TRBJ1-3; 7 bases are shared with TRBD1. The CDR3 extends over 14 amino acids. V lost 6 bases to trimming and J lost 4 bases; unmatched junction nucleotides: 6. Germline V gene lookup returns CDR1 KGHSH and CDR2 LQKENI. The sequenced CDR3 bases are TGTGCCAGCTCCACGGGGACAGCAGGAAACACC. Translating gives CASSTGTAGNT. The whole CDR3 is CASSTGTAGNTIYF.

At least ten counts were recorded for this clone. The read ends 3 residues early relative to the CDR3; the germline J gene fills the gap. This sequence joins TRBV18 and TRBJ1-2; 8 bases line up with TRBD1. Germline V gives CDR1 KGHSH, CDR2 LQKENI. The CDR3 runs 14 residues. Incomplete CDR3 DNA: TGTGCCAGCTCACCACCGGGACAGGAGAGCGGC. Its translation: CASSPPGQESG. The whole CDR3 region reads CASSPPGQESGYTF.

As regards this clone: With the read ending 3 residues before the CDR3 end, the germline J gene is used to fill in that end. The chain is built from TRBV2 and TRBJ1-2; 11 nucleotides match TRBD1. This CDR3 has 15 residues. Per the germline V gene, CDR1 is SNHLY and CDR2 is FYNNEI. The CDR3 DNA, read in part, is TGTGCCAGCAGGAGGGGACAGGGGGACCCGGGGGGC. Its protein product is CASRRGQGDPGG. The whole CDR3 sequence is CASRRGQGDPGGYTF.

This clone was counted at least ten times. The CDR3 is cut off 3 residues early in the read; its end comes from the germline J gene. The genes are TRBV5-1 and TRBJ2-2; 9 bases fit TRBD1. This CDR3 spans 15 amino acids. V trimming: 3 bases; J trimming: 6 bases; junction bases outside the gene matches: 6. Germline-derived CDR1 and CDR2 are SGHRS and YFSETQ. CDR3 bases read: TGCGCCAGCAGCTCAACAGGGGGCGCCGCCGGGGAG. Its protein is CASSSTGGAAGE. The full CDR3 protein reads CASSSTGGAAGELFF. The whole variable domain, remainder taken from reference TRBV5-1 and TRBJ2-2, is KAGVTQTPRYLIKTRGQQVTLSCSPISGHRSVSWYQQTPGQGLQFLFEYFSETQRNKGNFPGRFSGRQFSNSRSEMNVSTLELGDSALYLCASSSTGGAAGELFFGEGSRLTVL.

This clone was counted at least ten times. The read terminates 3 residues before the CDR3 end, so the remaining end is supplied by the germline J gene. V gene TRBV19 combines with J gene TRBJ1-2, with TRBD1 as a possible D gene (6 bases). Trimming stripped 11 bases from V and 0 bases from J, with 16 bases between. Germline loops: CDR1 LNHDA, CDR2 SQIVND (reference sequence). There are 14 residues in the CDR3. Partial CDR3 DNA: TGTGCCGCCAAGGGGGACGGTGCTAACTATGGC. This codes for CAAKGDGANYG. The whole CDR3 sequence is CAAKGDGANYGYTF.

This clone was found many times. Read sequence stops 3 residues before the CDR3 end, and the germline J gene provides the missing end. V gene TRBV20-1 combines with J gene TRBJ2-3; weak D call: TRBD1 (5 bases). The CDR3 has 14 residues. V was pared by 6 bases and J by 0 bases, with 13 bases between. Germline CDR1 DFQATT, CDR2 SNEGSKA (reference sequence). The CDR3 DNA, read in part, is TGCAGTGCCACCCGACAGACTAGCACAGATACG. It translates to CSATRQTSTDT. The complete CDR3 protein is CSATRQTSTDTQYF.